The entry that follows covers one T cell receptor (beta chain) sequence. The data originate from a study of T cells expressing NK-cell markers. Overall study: It was sorted CD3+CD56+NKG2C+, CD3+CD56+NKG2C- and CD3+CD56-NKG2C+ T cells that supplied the TCR beta repertoires.

CDR1 is SGHTA, CDR2 FQGNSA, per germline. The CDR3 runs to 15 residues. TCRdb reprocessed the 5' RACE reads; each CDR3 protein has one entry and no DNA is given. Its table records approximately 150,000 distinct CDR3 sequences. The clonotype originates from a woman between 18 and 69 years old in good health. This chain joins TRBV7-2 and TRBJ2-1; TCRdb selects TRBD1, and the lack of DNA leaves this call unchecked. Sequenced material: blood T cells: a sorted CD56 or NKG2C T cell subset, CD4+ or CD8+ T cells, or bulk PBMC T cells (not recorded which). This CDR3 is CASRTIGTKYNEQFF.